This is a list of T cell receptor beta chains from one sample in a study of sequential checkpoint blockade in melanoma. Clones were sequenced by immunoSEQ multiplex PCR, and TCRdb holds only the in-frame ones, with some missing. Of 500 to 550 clones detected, 18% appear once; the ten largest clones hold around 22%. The source was tumor tissue (inferred from file names), collected from a patient given nivolumab and ipilimumab in sequence. These receptors were taken from a human donor with melanoma. The CDR3 runs from the conserved cysteine through the conserved F or W.

CDR3aa,j_gene,v_gene
CASSPKSGQVISYEQYF,TRBJ2-7,TRBV5-1
CASSQGQGRYEQYF,TRBJ2-7,TRBV23-1
CASRDFNYGYTF,TRBJ1-2,TRBV6-8
CASNHGGVDIQYF,TRBJ2-4,TRBV6-8
CASSLVAHNEQFF,TRBJ2-1,TRBV28
CASRVAGGNTGELFF,TRBJ2-2,TRBV19
CASSLYPPGLAQTGELFF,TRBJ2-2,TRBV9
CASSRTGVMNTDTQYF,TRBJ2-3,TRBV11-3
CASSSGPWGTEAFF,TRBJ1-1,TRBV11-3
CASSPGHEQFF,TRBJ2-1,TRBV6-7
CASSYSLAAYEQYF,TRBJ2-7,TRBV6-8
CASSGRLGAGELFF,TRBJ2-2,TRBV11-3
CAWSVAVHEQYF,TRBJ2-7,TRBV30
CASSYGRLYGYTF,TRBJ1-2,TRBV6-8
CASRTGPSGANVLTF,TRBJ2-6,TRBV6-4
CASRLAHSTDTQYF,TRBJ2-3,TRBV11-3
CASTPGTSGTDTQYF,TRBJ2-3,TRBV11-3
CASSPSGDTQYF,TRBJ2-3,TRBV19
CASSLVQGTYEQYF,TRBJ2-7,TRBV28
CASSYGLAGGYTDTQYF,TRBJ2-3,TRBV11-3
CASSGSGTGSRGQYF,TRBJ2-7,TRBV19
CASSGGGTYEQYF,TRBJ2-7,TRBV6-7
CASSPPGTLATNEKLFF,TRBJ1-4,TRBV18
CASSSTPLNTGELFF,TRBJ2-2,TRBV11-3
CASSPAPGQNYGYTF,TRBJ1-2,TRBV18
CASSLSPSSGANVLTF,TRBJ2-6,TRBV5-1